The next 31 T cell receptor beta chains were all read from a single sample in a study of post-analysis software for immune sequencing data. Study outcomes and limitations: Included in a set of five TRBV segments more frequent in patients than controls were TRBV5-6, TRBV5-1 and TRBV20-1.

Unique molecular identifiers were carried by the TCR beta cDNA libraries. One entry per CDR3 protein, called by TCRdb with MiXCR from the PCR reads. The data contain 380,000 or so distinct CDR3 sequences, less than 35% of them seen just once; the ten biggest clones take up roughly an eighth. For these TCRs, the target antigens are not known. The source material was blood. The receptors stem from a girl aged 5 to 17 with multiple sclerosis.

The chain is built from TRBV6-1 and TRBJ1-2; no definite D call. The V gene lost 2 bases and the J gene lost 5 bases, with 12 bases spanning the gap. The CDR3 has 14 residues. Germline V gene data show CDR1 as MNHNS and CDR2 as SASEGT. CDR3 sequence (DNA): TGTGCCAGCAGTGAAACGGAGGCCTATTATGGCTACACCTTC. This sequence encodes CASSETEAYYGYTF.

This clonotype came up many times. V is TRBV11-2 and J is TRBJ2-3; 8 bases fit TRBD1. The germline V gene has CDR1 SGHAT and CDR2 FQNNGV. The CDR3 loop spans 15 amino acids. The junction had 7 bases not matched to a gene; V was cut back by 3 bases and J by 5 bases. The CDR3 protein is CASSLSRGQVDTQYF. The CDR3 DNA is TGTGCCAGCAGCTTGAGCAGGGGGCAGGTAGATACGCAGTATTTT.

V gene TRBV13 combines with J gene TRBJ2-3; TRBD2 is a possible D gene (5 bases). Trimming stripped 3 bases from V and 2 bases from J, with 15 bases between. The V gene's germline CDR1 is PRHDT and CDR2 FYEKMQ (reference sequence). The CDR3 extends over 16 amino acids. The CDR3 region is CASSLGDGRITDTQYF. CDR3 DNA: TGTGCCAGCAGCTTGGGAGACGGTAGAATCACAGATACGCAGTATTTT. Variable domain in full (rest from reference TRBV13 and TRBJ2-3): AAGVIQSPRHLIKEKRETATLKCYPIPRHDTVYWYQQGPGQDPQFLISFYEKMQSDKGSIPDRFSAQQFSDYHSELNMSSLELGDSALYFCASSLGDGRITDTQYFGPGTRLTVL.

This chain joins TRBV27 and TRBJ2-7; TRBD2 might be the D (6 bases). The V gene's germline CDR1 is MNHEY and CDR2 SMNVEV (reference sequence). The CDR3 is 16 residues long. V was cut by 0 bases and J by 2 bases, with 14 bases left in between. The CDR3 nucleotides are TGTGCCAGCAGTTTATCTCTTGGGGGGAATGCCTACGAGCAGTACTTC. Amino acids: CASSLSLGGNAYEQYF.

Notes on this clonotype: Since a much larger clone is just one base distant, this may be a read error. J is TRBJ2-5 and V is TRBV29-1, with 12 bases matching TRBD1. Losses at the gene ends were 7 bases for V and 7 bases for J; bases not matched to a gene: 13. The CDR3 runs 15 residues. Germline-derived CDR1 and CDR2 are SQVTM and ANQGSEA. CDR3 nucleotide sequence: TGCAGCGCCTTAACCCCCGGGACAGGGGGCGGGACCCAGTACTTC. Translated, it gives CSALTPGTGGGTQYF.

This clonotype has only a few counts. In DNA, the CDR3 is TGCAGTGCTAAGGGACCTGAGCAGTTCTTC. It is translated as CSAKGPEQFF. The V call is TRBV20-1, the J call TRBJ2-1; tentatively, D is TRBD1 or TRBD2 (5 bases each). The CDR3 loop spans 10 amino acids. V dropped 4 bases and J dropped 9 bases, with 7 bases sitting between them. The germline V gene encodes CDR1 DFQATT and CDR2 SNEGSKA (reference sequence).

This clonotype has just a few counts. The chain has TRBV4-3 and TRBJ1-1; TRBD1 is a possible D gene (6 bases). The V and J ends lost 6 bases and 0 bases respectively, with 14 bases between them. This CDR3 contains 15 residues. Germline V gene data show CDR1 as LGHNA and CDR2 as YSLEER. DNA of the CDR3: TGCGCCAGCAGGACGGTGTGGGGGCTGAACACTGAAGCTTTCTTT. Translating it yields CASRTVWGLNTEAFF.

The chain links TRBV7-9 to TRBJ2-7, with TRBD1 matching 8 bases. The germline gives CDR1 SEHNR, CDR2 FQNEAQ (reference sequence). This CDR3 spans 11 amino acids. V shed 5 bases and J 10 bases; nucleotides not matched to a gene: 4. The CDR3 reads CASSVTGGQYF. Written as DNA, the CDR3 is TGTGCCAGCAGCGTTACAGGGGGTCAGTACTTC.

This clonotype occurred a few times. The genes are TRBV20-1 and TRBJ2-7; 7 bases are shared with TRBD1. The CDR3 has 15 residues. Germline loops: CDR1 DFQATT, CDR2 SNEGSKA (reference sequence). Trimming took 2 bases from V and 2 from J; bases not matched to a gene: 9. CDR3 amino acids: CSARPRYRGTYEQYF. The CDR3 DNA is TGCAGTGCTAGACCCAGGTACAGGGGTACCTACGAGCAGTACTTC.

This clonotype has a handful of counts. The CDR3 protein is CASSQDRLVGETQYF. For the CDR3, the DNA is TGTGCCAGCAGCCAAGATCGCCTAGTCGGGGAGACCCAGTACTTC. The J gene is TRBJ2-5, the V gene TRBV3-1, with unresolved D. Trimming took 0 bases from V and 5 from J, leaving 13 bases between them. Germline V lookup: CDR1 LGHDT, CDR2 YNNKEL (reference sequence). The CDR3 length is 15 residues.

Notes on this clonotype: A junction boundary mismatches the germline segment, possibly from a read error. This chain links TRBV3-1 with TRBJ2-7; 7 nucleotides align to TRBD2. CDR3 size: 13 residues. Germline CDR1 is LGHDT and CDR2 is YNNKEL (reference sequence). The CDR3 DNA reads as TGTGCCAGCGGCCAGGGACTAACCTACGAGCAGTACTTC. Protein product: CASGQGLTYEQYF.

The chain recombines TRBV7-2 with TRBJ2-7; 7 bases align to TRBD1. Germline CDR1 is SGHTA and CDR2 is FQGNSA. There are 15 residues in the CDR3. Germline trimming cut 2 bases from V and 3 bases from J; bases unmatched to any gene: 7. CDR3 sequence (DNA): TGTGCCAGCAGCTTATGGGACAGCGCTTTCTACGAGCAGTACTTC. Protein product: CASSLWDSAFYEQYF.

This chain joins TRBV18 and TRBJ2-6; D is ambiguous. Trimming shortened V by 4 bases and J by 1 base, and 8 bases separated the two germline ends. CDR3 length: 15 amino acids. CDR1 and CDR2 (germline): KGHSH, LQKENI. The CDR3 sequence: CASSLDMSGANVLTF. The CDR3 DNA is TGTGCCAGCTCACTTGACATGTCTGGGGCCAACGTCCTGACTTTC. The full variable domain, its missing parts supplied by reference TRBV18 and TRBJ2-6, is NAGVMQNPRHLVRRRGQEARLRCSPMKGHSHVYWYRQLPEEGLKFMVYLQKENIIDESGMPKERFSAEFPKEGPSILRIQQVVRGDSAAYFCASSLDMSGANVLTFGAGSRLTVL.

This chain connects TRBV29-1 to TRBJ2-4; D perhaps matches TRBD2 (7 bases). CDR3 length: 11 amino acids. CDR1 and CDR2 (germline): SQVTM, ANQGSEA. V dropped 6 bases and J dropped 7 bases, with 10 bases sitting between them. The CDR3 sequence: CSVGGPNIQYF. The CDR3 DNA reads as TGCAGCGTGGGGGGGCCCAACATTCAGTACTTC.

This chain uses TRBV12-3 or TRBV12-4 with TRBJ2-7; 9 bases fit TRBD2. This CDR3 region has 14 residues. The J segment lost 3 bases and the V segment lost 6 bases, leaving 6 bases of the junction unmatched. The CDR3 region has the DNA TGTGCCAGCAGCTCAAATAGCGGGGGCTACGAGCAGTACTTC. Translating gives CASSSNSGGYEQYF.

This clonotype was recorded a few times. The V and J genes are TRBV5-1 and TRBJ2-1; 8 bases fit TRBD2. The CDR3 length is 19 residues. The germline V gene encodes CDR1 SGHRS and CDR2 YFSETQ. The V segment lost 4 bases and the J segment 0 bases; nucleotides outside the gene matches: 15. CDR3 DNA: TGCGCCAGCAGCAAACGAGTCTTCGGGGGGGAGGTCTCCTACAATGAGCAGTTCTTC. As protein: CASSKRVFGGEVSYNEQFF. Full variable domain (remainder filled in from reference TRBV5-1 and TRBJ2-1): KAGVTQTPRYLIKTRGQQVTLSCSPISGHRSVSWYQQTPGQGLQFLFEYFSETQRNKGNFPGRFSGRQFSNSRSEMNVSTLELGDSALYLCASSKRVFGGEVSYNEQFFGPGTRLTVL.

The chain couples TRBV28 to TRBJ2-5; tentatively, D is TRBD1 (6 bases). The V and J ends lost 2 bases and 11 bases respectively, with 24 bases between them. The CDR3 is made up of 16 amino acids. The germline V gene has CDR1 MDHEN and CDR2 SYDVKM. The CDR3 DNA reads TGTGCCAGCAGTTTACGACAGGCCCCAAGGTACAATGAGCAGTACTTC. It is translated as CASSLRQAPRYNEQYF.

This chain links TRBV10-3 with TRBJ2-7; TRBD1 might be the D (7 bases). Germline V CDR1 and CDR2: ENHRY, SYGVKD. The CDR3 has 15 amino acids. The germline V and J ends were trimmed by 2 bases and 4 bases, with 15 bases remaining between them. The CDR3 protein is CAISEPQGGRYEQYF. In DNA form, the CDR3 reads TGTGCCATCAGTGAGCCGCAGGGGGGTAGGTACGAGCAGTACTTC.

This chain joins TRBV12-3 or TRBV12-4 and TRBJ1-1; the D gene is possibly TRBD1 (5 bases). The CDR3 consists of 13 residues. V was cut by 4 bases and J by 3 bases, with 9 bases left in between. The CDR3 loop reads CASSSAGYTEAFF. CDR3 nucleotides: TGTGCCAGCAGTTCAGCAGGGTACACTGAAGCTTTCTTT.

This clonotype was counted a few times. The V and J genes are TRBV3-1 and TRBJ2-1; 8 nucleotides align to TRBD2. Germline V lookup: CDR1 LGHDT, CDR2 YNNKEL (reference sequence). CDR3 length equals 12 residues. V was clipped by 9 bases and J by 12 bases; unmatched bases: 10. The CDR3 reads CASSSSGTRQFF. As DNA, the CDR3 is TGTGCCAGTTCCTCATCCGGGACTAGGCAGTTCTTC.

This chain joins TRBV6-2 or TRBV6-3 and TRBJ2-7; 7 nucleotides line up with TRBD1. This CDR3 is 16 amino acids long. V lost 5 bases, J lost 5 bases, and 15 bases stayed unmatched. The germline V gene has CDR1 MNHEY and CDR2 SVGEGT. As DNA, the CDR3 is TGTGCCAGCAGTCTCCAACAGGGGTCCCTTGGTGACGAGCAGTACTTC. Encoded protein: CASSLQQGSLGDEQYF.

The chain recombines TRBV6-1 with TRBJ1-5; 11 bases line up with TRBD1. The CDR3 loop spans 16 amino acids. The J segment lost 6 bases and the V segment lost 7 bases, leaving 11 bases of the junction unmatched. CDR1 MNHNS and CDR2 SASEGT come from the germline V gene. The CDR3 DNA is TGTGCCAGCATCCTGGACAGGGGGCACAGTATTCAGCCCCAGCATTTT. It yields the protein CASILDRGHSIQPQHF.

This chain joins TRBV5-1 and TRBJ2-7; 8 bases align to TRBD2. The CDR3 totals 17 residues. Germline CDR1 SGHRS, CDR2 YFSETQ. The junction had 10 bases not matched to a gene; V was cut back by 0 bases and J by 2 bases. CDR3 protein: CASSLGGGGRPTYEQYF. The CDR3 DNA follows: TGCGCCAGCAGCTTGGGAGGCGGGGGGCGTCCTACCTACGAGCAGTACTTC.

Points on this clonotype: Relative to the germline gene, one junction end is altered; a read error may explain this. The rearrangement links TRBV20-1 to TRBJ1-1; TRBD1 matches at 9 bases. This CDR3 is 15 amino acids long. The germline gives CDR1 DFQATT, CDR2 SNEGSKA (reference sequence). The DNA for the CDR3 is TGCAGTGCTATAGGACAGGGGTTTGTGTACACTGAAACTTTCTTT. Its translation: CSAIGQGFVYTETFF.

This chain joins TRBV5-1 and TRBJ1-1, with 7 nucleotides matching TRBD1. The CDR3 spans 17 residues. Germline CDR1 reads SGHRS; CDR2 reads YFSETQ. V gave up 1 base and J gave up 0 bases; unmatched junction bases: 9. The CDR3 region has the DNA TGCGCCAGCAGCTTGATCCCGGACAGGTTCATGAACACTGAAGCTTTCTTT. Its translation is CASSLIPDRFMNTEAFF.

This chain joins TRBV5-1 and TRBJ2-7, with D perhaps TRBD1 (6 bases). The CDR3 runs 13 residues. Between the trimmed V and J ends, which lost 6 bases and 1 base, there was a span of 11 bases. Germline lookup yields CDR1 SGHRS and CDR2 YFSETQ. CDR3 in DNA: TGCGCCAGCACCCTTGGACAGTCCTACGAGCAGTACTTC. It yields the protein CASTLGQSYEQYF.

This clonotype was seen more than once but under ten times. This chain uses TRBV20-1 with TRBJ2-7; no clear D gene. Germline assignment: CDR1 DFQATT and CDR2 SNEGSKA (reference sequence). V was cut by 6 bases and J by 4 bases, with 16 bases left in between. The CDR3 is 13 residues long. Written as DNA, the CDR3 is TGCAGTGCCACCCTGGGTCTTAATTACGAGCAGTACTTC. Its protein is CSATLGLNYEQYF.

In nucleotides, the CDR3 is TGTGCCTGGAGCTGGAGATCGCCCCCCAATGAGCAGTTCTTC. Translation: CAWSWRSPPNEQFF. The J gene is TRBJ2-1, the V gene TRBV30; D gene ambiguous. The V gene lost 3 bases and the J gene lost 6 bases, with 15 bases spanning the gap. CDR3 length equals 14 residues. CDR1 is GTSNPN, CDR2 SVGIG, per germline (reference sequence).

This chain connects TRBV7-3 to TRBJ1-1; 10 bases agree with TRBD1. Looked up from germline, CDR1 is SGHTA and CDR2 is FQGTGA. CDR3 length: 15 amino acids. The ends lost 3 bases at V and 4 bases at J; junction bases unmatched: 5. The CDR3 DNA reads TGTGCCAGCAGCTTGGGACAGGGGCCGGGCACTGAAGCTTTCTTT. Protein sequence: CASSLGQGPGTEAFF.

The rearrangement uses TRBV12-3 or TRBV12-4 and TRBJ2-3; D gene uncertain. There are 15 residues in the CDR3. V was clipped by 7 bases and J by 4 bases, with 18 bases between them. The CDR3 nucleotides are TGTGCCAGCACCGACGGAAGGACGAGCGCAGATACGCAGTATTTT. Its protein is CASTDGRTSADTQYF.

CDR3 sequence reads: CASSQDGGRQETQYF. CDR3 bases: TGTGCCAGCAGCCAAGATGGGGGACGTCAAGAGACCCAGTACTTC. The chain links TRBV3-1 to TRBJ2-5; D could derive from TRBD1 or TRBD2 (5 bases each). Trimming took 0 bases from V and 2 from J, leaving 10 bases between them. The CDR3 has 15 amino acids. From germline, CDR1 is LGHDT and CDR2 YNNKEL (reference sequence).